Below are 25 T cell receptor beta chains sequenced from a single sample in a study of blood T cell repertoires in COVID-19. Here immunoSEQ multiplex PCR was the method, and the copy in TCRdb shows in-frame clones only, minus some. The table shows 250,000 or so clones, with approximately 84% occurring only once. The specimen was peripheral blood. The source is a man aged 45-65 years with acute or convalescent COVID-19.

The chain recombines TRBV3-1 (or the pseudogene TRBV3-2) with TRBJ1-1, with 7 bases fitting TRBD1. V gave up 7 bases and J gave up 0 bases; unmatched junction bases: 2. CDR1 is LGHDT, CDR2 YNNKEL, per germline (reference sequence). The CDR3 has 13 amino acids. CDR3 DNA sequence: TGTGCCAGCACGGGACAGTTGAACACTGAAGCTTTCTTT. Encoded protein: CASTGQLNTEAFF.

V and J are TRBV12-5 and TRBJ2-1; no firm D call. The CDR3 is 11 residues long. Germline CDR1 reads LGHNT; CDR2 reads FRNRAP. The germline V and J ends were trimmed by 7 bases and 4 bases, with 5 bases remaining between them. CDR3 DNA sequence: TGTGCTAGTGCCCTATACAATGAGCAGTTCTTC. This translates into CASALYNEQFF. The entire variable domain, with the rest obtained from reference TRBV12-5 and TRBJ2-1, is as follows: DARVTQTPRHKVTEMGQEVTMRCQPILGHNTVFWYRQTMMQGLELLAYFRNRAPLDDSGMPKDRFSAEMPDATLATLKIQPSEPRDSAVYFCASALYNEQFFGPGTRLTVL.

CDR3 nucleotide sequence: TGCGCCAGCAGCGGAGGCCGGGACAGCAGGGAGACCCAGTACTTC. It yields the protein CASSGGRDSRETQYF. The V call is TRBV5-1, the J call TRBJ2-5, with 7 bases aligning to TRBD1. This CDR3 comprises 15 residues. With V trimmed by 4 bases and J by 5 bases, 11 bases remained unmatched. CDR1 and CDR2 from the germline V gene are SGHRS and YFSETQ.

This CDR3 is CASSPRLAGFDEQFF. The CDR3 DNA follows: TGTGCCAGCAGCCCTCGACTAGCGGGATTCGATGAGCAGTTCTTC. This chain links TRBV14 with TRBJ2-1, with 11 bases fitting TRBD2. The V gene's germline CDR1 is SGHDN and CDR2 FVKESK. This CDR3 is 15 amino acids long. V lost 4 bases, J lost 8 bases, and 7 bases stayed unmatched.

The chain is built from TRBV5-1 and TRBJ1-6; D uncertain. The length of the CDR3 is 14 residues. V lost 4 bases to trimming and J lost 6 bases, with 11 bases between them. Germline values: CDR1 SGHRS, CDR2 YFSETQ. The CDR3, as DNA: TGCGCCAGCAGCCCCGACATTGTTAATTCACCCCTCCACTTT. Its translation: CASSPDIVNSPLHF.

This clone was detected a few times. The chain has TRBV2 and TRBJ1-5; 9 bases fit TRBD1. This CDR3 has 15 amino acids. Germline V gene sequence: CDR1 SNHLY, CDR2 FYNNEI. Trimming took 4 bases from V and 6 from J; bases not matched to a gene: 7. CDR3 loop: CASSVQGASSQPQHF. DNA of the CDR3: TGTGCCAGCAGTGTACAGGGGGCGTCGAGTCAGCCCCAGCATTTT.

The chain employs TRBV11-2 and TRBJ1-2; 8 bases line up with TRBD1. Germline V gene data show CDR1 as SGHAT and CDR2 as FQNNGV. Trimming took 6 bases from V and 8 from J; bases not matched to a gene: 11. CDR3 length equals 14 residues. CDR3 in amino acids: CASSSLTGVLGYTF. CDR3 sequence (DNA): TGTGCCAGCAGTTCACTGACAGGGGTCCTAGGCTACACCTTC.

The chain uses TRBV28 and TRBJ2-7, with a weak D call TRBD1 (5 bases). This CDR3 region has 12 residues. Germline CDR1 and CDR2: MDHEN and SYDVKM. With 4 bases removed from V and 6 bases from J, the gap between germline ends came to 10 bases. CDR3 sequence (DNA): TGTGCCAGCAGTTACCAGGGCTCCGAGCAGTACTTC. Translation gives CASSYQGSEQYF.

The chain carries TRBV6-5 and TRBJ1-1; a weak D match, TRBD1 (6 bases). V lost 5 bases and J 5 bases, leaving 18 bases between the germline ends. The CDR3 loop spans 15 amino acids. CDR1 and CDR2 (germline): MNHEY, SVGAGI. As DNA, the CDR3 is TGTGCCAGCAGTAGACAAACAGGGTTGGCGACTGAAGCTTTCTTT. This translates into CASSRQTGLATEAFF.

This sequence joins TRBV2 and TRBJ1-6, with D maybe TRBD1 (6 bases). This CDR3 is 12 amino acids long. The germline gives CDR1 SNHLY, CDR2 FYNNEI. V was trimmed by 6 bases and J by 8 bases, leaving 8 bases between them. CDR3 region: CASRQGYSPLHF. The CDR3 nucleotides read TGTGCCAGCAGACAGGGCTATTCACCCCTCCACTTT.

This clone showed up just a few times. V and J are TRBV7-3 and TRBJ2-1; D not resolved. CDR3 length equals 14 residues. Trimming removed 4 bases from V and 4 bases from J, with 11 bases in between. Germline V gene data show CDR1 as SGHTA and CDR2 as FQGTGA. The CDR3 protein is CASSSRPLYNEQFF. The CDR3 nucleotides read TGTGCCAGCAGCTCCCGGCCACTATACAATGAGCAGTTCTTC.

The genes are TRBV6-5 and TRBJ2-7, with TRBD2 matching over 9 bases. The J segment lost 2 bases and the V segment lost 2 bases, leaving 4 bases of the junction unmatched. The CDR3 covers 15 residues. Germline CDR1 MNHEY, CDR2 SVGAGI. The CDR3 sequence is CASSYASGTPYEQYF. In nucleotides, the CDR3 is TGTGCCAGCAGTTACGCTAGCGGGACGCCCTACGAGCAGTACTTC.

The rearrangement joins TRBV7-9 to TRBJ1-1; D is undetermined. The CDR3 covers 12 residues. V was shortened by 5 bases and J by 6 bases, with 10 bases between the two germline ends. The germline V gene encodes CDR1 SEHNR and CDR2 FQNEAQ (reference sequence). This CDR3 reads CASSTGVAEAFF. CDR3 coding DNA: TGTGCCAGCAGCACGGGTGTTGCTGAAGCTTTCTTT.

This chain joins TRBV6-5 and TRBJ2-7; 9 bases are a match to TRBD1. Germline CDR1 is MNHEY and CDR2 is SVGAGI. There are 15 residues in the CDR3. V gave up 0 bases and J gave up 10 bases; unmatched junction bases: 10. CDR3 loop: CASSYSTGGAKDQYF. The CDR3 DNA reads TGTGCCAGCAGTTACTCCACAGGGGGCGCGAAGGACCAGTACTTC.

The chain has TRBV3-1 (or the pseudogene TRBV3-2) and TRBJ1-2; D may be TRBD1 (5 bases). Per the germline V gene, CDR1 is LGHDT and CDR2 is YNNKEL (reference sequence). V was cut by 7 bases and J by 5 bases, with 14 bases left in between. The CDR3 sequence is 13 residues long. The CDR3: CASKQGVGYGYTF. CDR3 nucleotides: TGTGCCAGCAAGCAAGGGGTTGGGTATGGCTACACCTTC.

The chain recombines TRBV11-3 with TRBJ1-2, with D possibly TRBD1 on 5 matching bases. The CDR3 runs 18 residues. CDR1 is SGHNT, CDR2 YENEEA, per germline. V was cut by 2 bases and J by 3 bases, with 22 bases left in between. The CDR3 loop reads CASSLRKTLQGNYYGYTF. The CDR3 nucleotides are TGTGCCAGCAGCTTACGAAAAACTCTTCAGGGAAATTACTATGGCTACACCTTC.

CDR3 sequence (DNA): TGTGCCAGTAGTATAGTACAGGGGGCCTACGAGCAGTACTTC. It yields the protein CASSIVQGAYEQYF. The chain is built from TRBV19 and TRBJ2-7, with 8 bases identical to TRBD1. The trim removed 1 base at V and 2 bases at J, leaving 1 base unmatched. CDR1 and CDR2 (germline): LNHDA, SQIVND (reference sequence). The CDR3 is 14 amino acids.

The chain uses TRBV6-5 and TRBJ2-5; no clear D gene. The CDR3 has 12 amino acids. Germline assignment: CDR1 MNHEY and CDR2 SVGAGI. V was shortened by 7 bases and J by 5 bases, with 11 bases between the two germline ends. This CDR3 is CASNRPGETQYF. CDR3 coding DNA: TGTGCCAGCAACCGACCCGGGGAGACCCAGTACTTC.

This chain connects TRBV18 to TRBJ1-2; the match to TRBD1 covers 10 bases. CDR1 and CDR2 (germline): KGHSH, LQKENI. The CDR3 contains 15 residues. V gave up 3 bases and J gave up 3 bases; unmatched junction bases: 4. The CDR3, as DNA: TGTGCCAGCTCACCCGGGACAGGGGATGACTATGGCTACACCTTC. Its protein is CASSPGTGDDYGYTF. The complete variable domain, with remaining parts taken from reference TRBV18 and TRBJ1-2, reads NAGVMQNPRHLVRRRGQEARLRCSPMKGHSHVYWYRQLPEEGLKFMVYLQKENIIDESGMPKERFSAEFPKEGPSILRIQQVVRGDSAAYFCASSPGTGDDYGYTFGSGTRLTVV.

The CDR3 here is CASSRQGGYEQYF. CDR3 DNA: TGTGCCAGCAGCCGCCAGGGGGGCTACGAGCAGTACTTC. The J gene is TRBJ2-7, the V gene TRBV27; perhaps TRBD1 as D (7 bases). Looked up from germline, CDR1 is MNHEY and CDR2 is SMNVEV (reference sequence). This CDR3 contains 13 residues. V dropped 6 bases and J dropped 3 bases, with 12 bases sitting between them.

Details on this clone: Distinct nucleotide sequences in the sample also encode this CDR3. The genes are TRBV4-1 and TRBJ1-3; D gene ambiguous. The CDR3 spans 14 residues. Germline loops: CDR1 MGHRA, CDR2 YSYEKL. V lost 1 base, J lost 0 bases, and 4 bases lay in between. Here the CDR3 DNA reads TGCGCCAGCAGCCAAGCAGGCTCTGGAAACACCATATATTTT. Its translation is CASSQAGSGNTIYF.

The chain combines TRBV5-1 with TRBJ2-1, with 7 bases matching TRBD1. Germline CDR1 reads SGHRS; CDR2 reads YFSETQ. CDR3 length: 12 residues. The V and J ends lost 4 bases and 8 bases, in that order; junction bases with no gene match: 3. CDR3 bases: TGCGCCAGCAGCCCACAGGGGCATGAGCAGTTCTTC. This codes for CASSPQGHEQFF.

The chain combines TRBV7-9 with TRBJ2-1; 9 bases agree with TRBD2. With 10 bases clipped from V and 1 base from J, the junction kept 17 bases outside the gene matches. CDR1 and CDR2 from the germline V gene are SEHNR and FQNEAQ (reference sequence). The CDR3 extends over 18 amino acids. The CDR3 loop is CATRSRVDLAGSYNEQFF. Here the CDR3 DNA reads TGTGCCACCAGATCACGGGTCGATCTAGCGGGATCCTACAATGAGCAGTTCTTC.

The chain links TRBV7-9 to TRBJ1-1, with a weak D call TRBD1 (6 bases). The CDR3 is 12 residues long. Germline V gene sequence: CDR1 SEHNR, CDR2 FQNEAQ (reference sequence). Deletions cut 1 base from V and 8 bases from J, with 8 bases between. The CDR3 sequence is CASSLGDREAFF. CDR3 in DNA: TGTGCCAGCAGCTTAGGAGACAGGGAAGCTTTCTTT.

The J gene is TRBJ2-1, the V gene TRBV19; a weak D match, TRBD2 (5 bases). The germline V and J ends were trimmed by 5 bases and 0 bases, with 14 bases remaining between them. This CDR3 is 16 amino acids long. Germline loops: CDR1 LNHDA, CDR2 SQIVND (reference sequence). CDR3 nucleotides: TGTGCCAGTAGTGATGGACTGGTGGGCTCCTACAATGAGCAGTTCTTC. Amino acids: CASSDGLVGSYNEQFF.